The T cell receptor (beta chain) under discussion was sequenced for a study of blood T cell repertoires in COVID-19. Study-wide context: Sites in the United States, Italy and Spain provided acute and convalescent COVID-19 samples. PBMCs, B-cell-depleted T cells, or T cells provided the cDNA or gDNA that made up the material.

Trimming pared 1 base from V and 5 bases from J, leaving 14 bases between. Germline V lookup: CDR1 LGHDT, CDR2 YNNKEL (reference sequence). The CDR3 totals 15 residues. TCRdb's copy holds only in-frame clones and misses some; the assay was immunoSEQ multiplex PCR. The sample has approximately 390,000 clones; approximately 87% are singletons. For recovered donors of Cohort 3, there were two negative PCRs, clearance, or symptom resolution. The receptor was isolated from a woman aged 50 to 65 who had recovered from COVID-19. V usage is TRBV3-1 (or the pseudogene TRBV3-2) and J usage is TRBJ1-2; D might be TRBD1 (5 bases). Sequencing used PBMCs or T cells enriched from blood (not recorded which). The CDR3 DNA is TGTGCCAGCAGCCAAGGGGAGGGGACGACTTATGGCTACACCTTC. It yields the protein CASSQGEGTTYGYTF.